One sample yielded the 16 T cell receptor beta chains listed below, sequenced in a study of ipilimumab plus nivolumab after autologous stem cell transplantation listed by TCRdb under 2021. The library was built by means of the immunoSEQ multiplex PCR assay. TCRdb obtained this table from immuneACCESS and retained in-frame rearrangements with V and J assigned. These tables miss some clones; where compared with another copy, unresolved V genes account for less than half of the shortfall, and the remainder is unexplained. This sample is represented by fewer than 30,000 clones; around 83% of them were singletons. Jointly, the top ten make up around 5% of the sample. Sequences were derived from PBMCs, sampled in a trial of ipilimumab plus nivolumab as post-transplant consolidation. Receptors were obtained from a male donor with diffuse large B-cell lymphoma.

This chain joins TRBV30 and TRBJ2-2, with 7 bases that match TRBD1. The CDR3 loop spans 15 amino acids. The V segment lost 7 bases and the J segment 2 bases; nucleotides outside the gene matches: 10. Per germline, CDR1 GTSNPN and CDR2 SVGIG (reference sequence). The chain's CDR3 is CASSGGHANTGELFF. CDR3 sequence (DNA): TGTGCCTCCTCAGGGGGACACGCAAACACCGGGGAGCTGTTTTTT.

This chain connects TRBV30 to TRBJ2-1; 8 bases map to TRBD2. The germline CDR1 and CDR2 sequences are GTSNPN and SVGIG (reference sequence). Losses at the gene ends were 0 bases for V and 9 bases for J; bases not matched to a gene: 7. CDR3 length: 14 residues. DNA of the CDR3: TGTGCCTGGAGTGTAGCCGGGGGGGCGTCTGAGCAGTTCTTC. This translates into CAWSVAGGASEQFF. The variable domain in full, with the rest retrieved from reference TRBV30 and TRBJ2-1, is SQTIHQWPATLVQPVGSPLSLECTVEGTSNPNLYWYRQAAGRGLQLLFYSVGIGQISSEVPQNLSASRPQDRQFILSSKKLLLSDSGFYLCAWSVAGGASEQFFGPGTRLTVL.

The chain joins TRBV5-5 to TRBJ1-2, with a tentative D call TRBD1 (6 bases). Trimming shortened V by 0 bases and J by 5 bases, and 14 bases separated the two germline ends. The germline gives CDR1 SGHKS, CDR2 YYEKEE (reference sequence). The CDR3 covers 15 residues. CDR3 residues: CASSLAGGEGYGYTF. The CDR3 bases are TGTGCCAGCAGCTTGGCCGGGGGCGAAGGGTATGGCTACACCTTC.

About this clone: Other DNA sequences from this sample encode an identical CDR3 as well. This sequence joins TRBV10-3 and TRBJ2-1, with TRBD2 matching over 10 bases. This CDR3 has 19 amino acids. Germline CDR1 is ENHRY and CDR2 is SYGVKD. J gave up 0 bases and V 0 bases, and 8 bases lay outside the gene matches. For the CDR3, the DNA is TGTGCCATCAGTGAGTCCGGGGCTAGCGGGGGAAGCTCCTACAATGAGCAGTTCTTC. Protein sequence: CAISESGASGGSSYNEQFF.

The chain carries TRBV12-2 and TRBJ1-1. TRBV12-2 is listed as a pseudogene. This CDR3 region has 11 residues. The chain's CDR3 is CASRSSTEAFF. The CDR3 nucleotides are TGTGCAAGTCGTTCTTCAACTGAAGCTTTCTTT.

The chain employs TRBV29-1 and TRBJ2-5; 7 bases line up with TRBD1. This CDR3 contains 13 residues. CDR1 is SQVTM and CDR2 is ANQGSEA in the germline V gene. J lost 5 bases, V lost 5 bases, and 8 bases had no gene match. The CDR3: CSVTLTGAETQYF. Written as DNA, the CDR3 is TGCAGCGTTACATTAACAGGGGCGGAGACCCAGTACTTC.

The chain uses TRBV10-3 and TRBJ1-2; TRBD1 might be the D (6 bases). Per the germline V gene, CDR1 is ENHRY and CDR2 is SYGVKD. V was shortened by 6 bases and J by 4 bases, with 15 bases between the two germline ends. This CDR3 has 14 residues. CDR3: CAISSDSPIYGYTF. CDR3 sequence (DNA): TGTGCCATCAGCTCGGACAGCCCAATCTATGGCTACACCTTC.

The V and J genes are TRBV6-6 and TRBJ2-7; D may be TRBD2 (6 bases). The CDR3 totals 14 residues. V lost 6 bases and J 4 bases, leaving 16 bases between the germline ends. The germline gives CDR1 MNHNY, CDR2 SVGAGI (reference sequence). The DNA for the CDR3 is TGTGCCAGCAGCGAGGCGGGGAGAATTTACGAGCAGTACTTC. Translating gives CASSEAGRIYEQYF.

The chain carries TRBV29-1 and TRBJ1-4, with TRBD1 identical over 9 bases. The CDR3 extends over 13 amino acids. CDR1 is SQVTM and CDR2 is ANQGSEA in the germline V gene. Trimming removed 5 bases from V and 8 bases from J; junction bases left unmatched: 6. This chain's CDR3 is CSVPGTGQEKLFF. The DNA for the CDR3 is TGCAGCGTTCCCGGGACAGGGCAAGAAAAACTGTTTTTT.

This chain connects TRBV5-1 to TRBJ2-1, with 10 bases lining up with TRBD2. Germline CDR1 is SGHRS and CDR2 is YFSETQ. The CDR3 consists of 16 residues. The trim removed 2 bases at V and 1 base at J, leaving 3 bases unmatched. The CDR3 sequence is CASSFLAGVSYNEQFF. The CDR3 nucleotides read TGCGCCAGCAGCTTTCTAGCGGGGGTTTCCTACAATGAGCAGTTCTTC. Combining the CDR3 with reference TRBV5-1 and TRBJ2-1 gives the whole variable domain KAGVTQTPRYLIKTRGQQVTLSCSPISGHRSVSWYQQTPGQGLQFLFEYFSETQRNKGNFPGRFSGRQFSNSRSEMNVSTLELGDSALYLCASSFLAGVSYNEQFFGPGTRLTVL.

The V gene is TRBV18, the J gene TRBJ1-1; TRBD1 might be the D (5 bases). Germline V lookup: CDR1 KGHSH, CDR2 LQKENI. The CDR3 sequence is 13 residues long. Between the trimmed V and J ends, which lost 3 bases and 3 bases, there was a span of 8 bases. This CDR3 reads CASSPGGDTEAFF. The CDR3 DNA reads as TGTGCCAGCTCACCTGGGGGAGACACTGAAGCTTTCTTT.

This clone was recorded only once. The chain is built from TRBV12-5 and TRBJ2-1; 7 positions match TRBD1. Germline assignment: CDR1 LGHNT and CDR2 FRNRAP. This CDR3 is built from 16 residues. The V and J ends lost 1 base and 2 bases, in that order; junction bases with no gene match: 5. The CDR3 DNA reads as TGTGCTAGTGGTTTGGCCGGGACAGTTACCTACAATGAGCAGTTCTTC. This translates into CASGLAGTVTYNEQFF.

The chain couples TRBV7-9 to TRBJ1-6; D call uncertain. V was cut by 2 bases and J by 5 bases, with 7 bases left in between. Germline values: CDR1 SEHNR, CDR2 FQNEAQ (reference sequence). This CDR3 is built from 14 residues. The chain's CDR3 is CASSLSGNNSPLHF. CDR3 sequence (DNA): TGTGCCAGCAGCTTATCAGGAAATAATTCACCCCTCCACTTT.

CDR3 nucleotide sequence: TGTGCCAGCAGCTCCCGGACTAGCCGCACAGATACGCAGTATTTT. Protein product: CASSSRTSRTDTQYF. The chain has TRBV5-6 and TRBJ2-3, with TRBD2 identical over 8 bases. The ends lost 3 bases at V and 1 base at J; junction bases unmatched: 4. CDR1 SGHDT and CDR2 YYEEEE come from the germline V gene. The CDR3 has 15 amino acids.

The gene calls are TRBV29-1 and TRBJ1-2; perhaps TRBD1 as D (6 bases). Germline assignment: CDR1 SQVTM and CDR2 ANQGSEA. Trimming pared 3 bases from V and 7 bases from J, leaving 12 bases between. This CDR3 contains 12 residues. The DNA for the CDR3 is TGCAGCGTTGACGGGGGGGCGCGTGGCTACACCTTC. Translation: CSVDGGARGYTF. The full variable domain, rest sourced from reference TRBV29-1 and TRBJ1-2, is SAVISQKPSRDICQRGTSLTIQCQVDSQVTMMFWYRQQPGQSLTLIATANQGSEATYESGFVIDKFPISRPNLTFSTLTVSNMSPEDSSIYLCSVDGGARGYTFGSGTRLTVV.

The chain couples TRBV19 to TRBJ1-1; D not certain. V was trimmed by 6 bases and J by 0 bases, leaving 14 bases between them. The germline V gene has CDR1 LNHDA and CDR2 SQIVND (reference sequence). The CDR3 runs to 15 residues. CDR3 nucleotide sequence: TGTGCCAGTAGATCGGCCCGTATCATGAACACTGAAGCTTTCTTT. It translates to CASRSARIMNTEAFF. The variable domain in full, with the rest retrieved from reference TRBV19 and TRBJ1-1, is DGGITQSPKYLFRKEGQNVTLSCEQNLNHDAMYWYRQDPGQGLRLIYYSQIVNDFQKGDIAEGYSVSREKKESFPLTVTSAQKNPTAFYLCASRSARIMNTEAFFGQGTRLTVV.